The T cell receptor (beta chain) under discussion was sequenced for a study of tissue T cells after allogeneic stem cell transplantation. Study background: Of the grafts for graft-versus-host disease patients, several were unmodified and three CD34-selected.

Note on this clone: Antigen: not known.

The CDR3 contains 14 residues. Germline V lookup: CDR1 SEHNR, CDR2 FQNEAQ (reference sequence). V lost 3 bases, J lost 3 bases, and 11 bases lay in between. Steroid-refractory graft-versus-host disease after allogeneic hematopoietic cell transplant qualified adults for prospective research-autopsy enrollment. Autopsy tissues spanned esophagus to rectum, liver, skin, and lymphoid organs including spleen. General observations from the study: Anatomically similar tissues had similar TCR repertoires within each patient.

Assay used: immunoSEQ multiplex PCR; TCRdb lists only in-frame clones, some missing. The sample lists over a thousand clones, approximately 82% occurring once. The source material was spleen tissue, sampled at autopsy. The genes are TRBV7-9 and TRBJ1-1, with D perhaps TRBD1 (5 bases). This receptor was obtained from a male patient aged 35 to 69 with steroid-refractory graft-versus-host disease after an allogeneic stem cell transplant. A share of the T cells may be of graft donor origin. CDR3 region: CASSFRGTDTEAFF. The DNA of the CDR3 is TGTGCCAGCAGCTTTCGGGGGACGGACACTGAAGCTTTCTTT.